Listed below are T cell receptor beta chains from one sample, sequenced in a study of cytotoxic CD8 clonotypes in ibrutinib-treated CLL. The table came from immunoSEQ multiplex PCR; TCRdb's copy has only in-frame clones and leaves some out. Of about 92,000 clones listed, roughly three quarters are singletons. Sequencing was performed on PBMCs, taken after 24 months of ibrutinib treatment. These receptors were obtained from a human donor with chronic lymphocytic leukemia. Both conserved end residues are part of each CDR3. Each record gives: D gene, V gene, clone size, J gene, CDR3 DNA, CDR3 protein. D genes are given only for firm matches. Clone size is shown for a subset of rows, as once, few, many or a class of expanded clone.

D: .
V: TRBV5-5
size: few
J: TRBJ1-3
DNA: TGTGCCAGCAGCTTGTTAAGGGGCCGATCTGGAAACACCATATATTTT
CDR3: CASSLLRGRSGNTIYF

D: TRBD1
V: TRBV7-9
size: .
J: TRBJ2-2
DNA: TGTGCCAGCAGCTCCCCGAAGGCGCAGGGGGCGGGCACCGGGGAGCTGTTTTTT
CDR3: CASSSPKAQGAGTGELFF

D: .
V: TRBV4-1
size: once
J: TRBJ2-3
DNA: TGCGCCAGCAGCCAACCAACCCACATCCCCGATACGCAGTATTTT
CDR3: CASSQPTHIPDTQYF

D: TRBD1
V: TRBV19
size: .
J: TRBJ1-5
DNA: TGTGCCAGTAGTATTGGGACAGGCAGCTTCAATCAGCCCCAGCATTTT
CDR3: CASSIGTGSFNQPQHF

D: .
V: TRBV28
size: few
J: TRBJ1-1
DNA: TGTGCCAGCAGCCCTACACCCTTGGGCACTGAAGCTTTCTTT
CDR3: CASSPTPLGTEAFF

D: TRBD1
V: TRBV5-1
size: .
J: TRBJ2-1
DNA: TGCGCCAGCAGCAAGACAGGGAGCTCCTACAATGAGCAGTTCTTC
CDR3: CASSKTGSSYNEQFF

D: TRBD2
V: TRBV6-1
size: .
J: TRBJ2-1
DNA: TGTGCCAGCAGTGCCCCTAGCGGGGGGGCCTACAATGAGCAGTTCTTC
CDR3: CASSAPSGGAYNEQFF

D: .
V: TRBV4-1
size: few
J: TRBJ2-3
DNA: TGCGCCAGCAGCCAAGAAGGAACGGGATCCACAGATACGCAGTATTTT
CDR3: CASSQEGTGSTDTQYF

D: .
V: TRBV28
size: .
J: TRBJ1-5
DNA: TGTGCCAGCAGTTTAGGGGGGTCCGGTCAGCCCCAGCATTTT
CDR3: CASSLGGSGQPQHF

D: .
V: TRBV27
size: .
J: TRBJ1-3
DNA: TGTGCCAGCAGTTTTAGACGGGTAAGTTTCTCTGGAAACACCATATATTTT
CDR3: CASSFRRVSFSGNTIYF

D: .
V: TRBV5-1
size: .
J: TRBJ2-5
DNA: TGCGCCAGCAGCTTGGGGGTTTGGGAAGAGACCCAGTACTTC
CDR3: CASSLGVWEETQYF

D: TRBD1
V: TRBV7-3
size: .
J: TRBJ2-5
DNA: TGTGCCAGCAGCCCGGACAGGGCATATCAAGAGACCCAGTACTTC
CDR3: CASSPDRAYQETQYF

D: TRBD1
V: TRBV28
size: .
J: TRBJ2-1
DNA: TGTGCCAGCAGTTCCGGACAGGTTAACAATGAGCAGTTCTTC
CDR3: CASSSGQVNNEQFF

D: .
V: TRBV5-1
size: many
J: TRBJ1-4
DNA: TGCGCCAGCAGAAAATCTTTTAGGGTTGAAAAACTGTTTTTT
CDR3: CASRKSFRVEKLFF

D: .
V: TRBV18
size: .
J: TRBJ2-1
DNA: TGTGCCAGCTCACCACCGATCGTAGGGTCCAATGAGCAGTTCTTC
CDR3: CASSPPIVGSNEQFF

D: .
V: TRBV10-3
size: large
J: TRBJ2-1
DNA: TGTGCCATCAGTGGTGGGGACCTCTACAATGAGCAGTTCTTC
CDR3: CAISGGDLYNEQFF

D: TRBD2
V: TRBV27
size: .
J: TRBJ2-2
DNA: TGTGCCAGCAGTTCTAGCGGGAGGGCAAACACCGGGGAGCTGTTTTTT
CDR3: CASSSSGRANTGELFF

D: TRBD1
V: TRBV27
size: .
J: TRBJ2-5
DNA: TGTGCCAGCAGCCTAAGTTGGGACAGGGGGGTGTCCCAGTACTTC
CDR3: CASSLSWDRGVSQYF

D: .
V: TRBV7-2
size: .
J: TRBJ2-3
DNA: TGTGCCAGCAGCTTAGTTGTCTCCCGCACAGATACGCAGTATTTT
CDR3: CASSLVVSRTDTQYF

D: .
V: TRBV5-6
size: .
J: TRBJ2-7
DNA: TGTGCCAGCAGCTTGGTGGCAACCTACGAGCAGTACTTC
CDR3: CASSLVATYEQYF

D: TRBD1
V: TRBV18
size: .
J: TRBJ1-2
DNA: TGTGCCAGCTCACCGAACGGTGGACAGGGGGCGCCTGGCTACACCTTC
CDR3: CASSPNGGQGAPGYTF

D: .
V: TRBV7-3
size: few
J: TRBJ1-6
DNA: TGTGCCAGCAGCTCCAGGGGAAGCAATAATTCACCCCTCCACTTT
CDR3: CASSSRGSNNSPLHF

D: TRBD2
V: TRBV2
size: once
J: TRBJ2-1
DNA: TGTGCCAGCAGTAGCGGGGCCTACAATGAGCAGTTCTTC
CDR3: CASSSGAYNEQFF

D: .
V: TRBV5-5
size: .
J: TRBJ1-1
DNA: TGTGCCAGCAGCTTCTCCGGAGGGGAAGCTTTCTTT
CDR3: CASSFSGGEAFF

D: TRBD1
V: TRBV5-8
size: .
J: TRBJ2-1
DNA: TGTGCCAGCAGCTTGAACAGGGGGTCCTACAATGAGCAGTTCTTC
CDR3: CASSLNRGSYNEQFF

D: .
V: TRBV19
size: .
J: TRBJ1-5
DNA: TGTGCCAGTAGTATACGGTCAGGTAGTAATCAGCCCCAGCATTTT
CDR3: CASSIRSGSNQPQHF

D: .
V: TRBV27
size: once
J: TRBJ2-7
DNA: TGTGCCAGCAGCCCCTCTCGAGGCGAGCAGTACTTC
CDR3: CASSPSRGEQYF

D: TRBD1
V: TRBV7-9
size: .
J: TRBJ1-4
DNA: TGTGCCAGCAGCTTAGCGACAGGGGGATCGAATGAAAAACTGTTTTTT
CDR3: CASSLATGGSNEKLFF

D: TRBD1
V: TRBV7-9
size: .
J: TRBJ2-7
DNA: TGTGCCAGCAGCACGACAGGGAACGAGCAGTACTTC
CDR3: CASSTTGNEQYF

D: TRBD2
V: TRBV18
size: .
J: TRBJ2-7
DNA: TGTGCCAGCTCACCGGCGGGGGGGGGCGAGCAGTACTTC
CDR3: CASSPAGGGEQYF

D: .
V: TRBV16
size: .
J: TRBJ1-3
DNA: TGTGCCAGCAGCCAATCCACAGGGAGGTTCCCTGGAAACACCATATATTTT
CDR3: CASSQSTGRFPGNTIYF

D: TRBD1
V: TRBV6-5
size: .
J: TRBJ1-1
DNA: TGTGCCAGTTTCAGGGGGCGGGACACTGAAGCTTTCTTT
CDR3: CASFRGRDTEAFF

D: .
V: TRBV9
size: large
J: TRBJ2-1
DNA: TGTGCCAGCAGCGCCCAGGGGAACTCCTACAATGAGCAGTTCTTC
CDR3: CASSAQGNSYNEQFF

D: TRBD1
V: TRBV5-1
size: .
J: TRBJ1-1
DNA: TGCGCCAGCAGCTTGGTGGGGACAGGGAGCACTGAAGCTTTCTTT
CDR3: CASSLVGTGSTEAFF

D: .
V: TRBV15
size: .
J: TRBJ2-7
DNA: TGTGCCACCAGCAGAGAAGGGGGAACCTACGAGCAGTACTTC
CDR3: CATSREGGTYEQYF

D: .
V: TRBV5-4
size: .
J: TRBJ2-3
DNA: TGTGCCAGCAGCCCCGTAAGCACAGATACGCAGTATTTT
CDR3: CASSPVSTDTQYF

D: TRBD1
V: TRBV6-1
size: .
J: TRBJ1-4
DNA: TGTGCCAGCATCGAAGGGACAGGGCGTGAAAAACTGTTTTTT
CDR3: CASIEGTGREKLFF

D: .
V: TRBV7-9
size: .
J: TRBJ2-2
DNA: TGTGCCAGCAAGGTACTAGTCGACACCGGGGAGCTGTTTTTT
CDR3: CASKVLVDTGELFF

D: TRBD2
V: TRBV28
size: .
J: TRBJ2-5
DNA: TGTGCCAGCTGCTATAGCGGGAGGCGGGAGACCCAGTACTTC
CDR3: CASCYSGRRETQYF

D: .
V: TRBV5-1
size: .
J: TRBJ2-3
DNA: TGCGCCAGCAGCCAACAAGCCACCGGGACCAAGGGTACTGATACGCAGTATTTT
CDR3: CASSQQATGTKGTDTQYF